This record covers a single TCR beta chain. Its antigen is currently unknown. The data belong to a study of OX40 agonist ivuxolimab in advanced cancers. The wider study: Dosing consisted of intravenous ivuxolimab at 0.01 to 10 mg/kg every 2 weeks. Among those enrolled, mean age was about 63 years (range about 23 to 90) and 82.7% were male. Two patients with cutaneous melanoma and one with hepatocellular carcinoma, three in total, showed partial responses.

Broader study findings: Individuals who were partial responders at 0.1-3.0 mg/kg had clonal expansion that ranked among the lowest.

V gave up 2 bases and J gave up 7 bases, with 14 bases separating them. This CDR3 has 14 residues. Germline CDR1 and CDR2: SGHTA and FQGNSA. Data came from immunoSEQ multiplex PCR; TCRdb stores just in-frame clones and leaves some out. The table lists tens of thousands of clones, 75% to 90% of them singletons. The source was CD4+ or CD8+ T cells sorted from blood, collected in a trial of the OX40 agonist ivuxolimab. The source of this sequence is an adult with an advanced solid tumor such as melanoma, head and neck, liver or kidney cancer. The J gene is TRBJ1-2, the V gene TRBV7-2; D unresolved. CDR3 nucleotide sequence: TGTGCCAGCAGCTTACCCGAAGTCCGTCGTGGCTACACCTTC. Translated: CASSLPEVRRGYTF.